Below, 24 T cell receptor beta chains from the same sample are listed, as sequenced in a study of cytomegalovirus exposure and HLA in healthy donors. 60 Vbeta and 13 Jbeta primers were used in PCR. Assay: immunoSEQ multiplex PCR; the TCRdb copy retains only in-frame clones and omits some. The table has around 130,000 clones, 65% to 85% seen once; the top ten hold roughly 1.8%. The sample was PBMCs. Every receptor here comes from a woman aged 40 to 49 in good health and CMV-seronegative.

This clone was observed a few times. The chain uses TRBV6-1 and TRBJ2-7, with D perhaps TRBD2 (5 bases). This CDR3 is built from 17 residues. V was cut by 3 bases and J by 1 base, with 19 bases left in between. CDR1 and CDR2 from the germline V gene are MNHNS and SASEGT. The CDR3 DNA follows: TGTGCCAGCAGTGAGGACCGAGGGCAGCTTTTTTCCTACGAGCAGTACTTC. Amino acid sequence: CASSEDRGQLFSYEQYF.

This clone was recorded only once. CDR3 nucleotide sequence: TGTGCCAGCAGGCCTACTAGCGGGGAATTTAATACGCAGTATTTT. The encoded protein is CASRPTSGEFNTQYF. The rearrangement joins TRBV2 to TRBJ2-3; 10 bases line up with TRBD2. This CDR3 has 15 residues. In germline, CDR1 is SNHLY, CDR2 FYNNEI. The junction had 10 bases not matched to a gene; V was cut back by 6 bases and J by 7 bases.

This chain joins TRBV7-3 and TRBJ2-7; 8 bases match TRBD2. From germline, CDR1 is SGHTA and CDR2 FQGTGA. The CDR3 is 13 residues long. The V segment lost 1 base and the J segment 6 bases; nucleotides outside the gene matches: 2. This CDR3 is CASSLSLAGEQYF. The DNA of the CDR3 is TGTGCCAGCAGCTTAAGCCTAGCGGGCGAGCAGTACTTC.

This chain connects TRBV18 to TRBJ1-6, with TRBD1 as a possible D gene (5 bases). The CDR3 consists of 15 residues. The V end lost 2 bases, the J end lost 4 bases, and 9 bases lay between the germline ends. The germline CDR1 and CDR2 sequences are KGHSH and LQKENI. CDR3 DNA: TGTGCCAGCTCACCATTCGACAGTTATAATTCACCCCTCCACTTT. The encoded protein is CASSPFDSYNSPLHF.

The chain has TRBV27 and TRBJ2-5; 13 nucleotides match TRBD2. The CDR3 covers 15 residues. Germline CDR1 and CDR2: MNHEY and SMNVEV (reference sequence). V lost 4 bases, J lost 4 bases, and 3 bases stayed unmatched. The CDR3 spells CASSSGLAGSETQYF. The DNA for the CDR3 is TGTGCCAGCAGTTCGGGACTAGCGGGGTCAGAGACCCAGTACTTC.

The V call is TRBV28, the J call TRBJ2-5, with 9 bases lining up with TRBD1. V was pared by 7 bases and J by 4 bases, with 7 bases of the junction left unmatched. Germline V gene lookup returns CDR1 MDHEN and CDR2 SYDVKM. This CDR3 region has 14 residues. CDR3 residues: CASTGQGKGETQYF. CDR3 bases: TGTGCCAGCACCGGACAGGGGAAAGGAGAGACCCAGTACTTC. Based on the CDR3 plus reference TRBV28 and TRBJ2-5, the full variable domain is DVKVTQSSRYLVKRTGEKVFLECVQDMDHENMFWYRQDPGLGLRLIYFSYDVKMKEKGDIPEGYSVSREKKERFSLILESASTNQTSMYLCASTGQGKGETQYFGPGTRLLVL.

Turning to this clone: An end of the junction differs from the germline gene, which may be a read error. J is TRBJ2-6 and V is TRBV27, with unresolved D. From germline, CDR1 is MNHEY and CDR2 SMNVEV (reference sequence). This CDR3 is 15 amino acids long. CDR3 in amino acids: CAGSFFPSGANVLTF. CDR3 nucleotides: TGTGCCGGCAGTTTCTTCCCCTCTGGGGCCAACGTCCTGACTTTC.

The CDR3 nucleotides are TGTGCCAGCAGCCAAACTAGCGGGGGATACAATGAGCAGTTCTTC. This codes for CASSQTSGGYNEQFF. The chain links TRBV5-4 to TRBJ2-1; 11 nucleotides match TRBD2. The V gene's germline CDR1 is SGHNT and CDR2 YYREEE (reference sequence). CDR3 length equals 15 residues. The trim removed 4 bases at V and 4 bases at J, leaving 4 bases unmatched.

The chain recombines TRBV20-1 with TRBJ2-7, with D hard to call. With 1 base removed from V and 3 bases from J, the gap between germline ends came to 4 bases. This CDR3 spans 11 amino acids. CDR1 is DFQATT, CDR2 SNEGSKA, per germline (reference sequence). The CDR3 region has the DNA TGCAGTGCTAGAGGGCTCTACGAGCAGTACTTC. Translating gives CSARGLYEQYF.

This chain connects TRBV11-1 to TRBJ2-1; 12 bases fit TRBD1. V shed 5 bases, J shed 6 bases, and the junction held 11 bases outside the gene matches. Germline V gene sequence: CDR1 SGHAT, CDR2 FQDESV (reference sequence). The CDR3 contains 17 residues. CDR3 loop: CASSGPRDRGQANEQFF. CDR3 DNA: TGTGCCAGCAGCGGACCTCGGGACAGGGGGCAGGCCAATGAGCAGTTCTTC.

The chain's CDR3 is CASTTGTGGTDTQYF. DNA for the CDR3: TGTGCCAGCACTACCGGGACAGGGGGCACAGATACGCAGTATTTT. The chain is built from TRBV2 and TRBJ2-3; 10 nucleotides match TRBD1. The CDR3 covers 15 residues. The germline gives CDR1 SNHLY, CDR2 FYNNEI. V lost 7 bases and J lost 1; bases outside the gene matches: 5.

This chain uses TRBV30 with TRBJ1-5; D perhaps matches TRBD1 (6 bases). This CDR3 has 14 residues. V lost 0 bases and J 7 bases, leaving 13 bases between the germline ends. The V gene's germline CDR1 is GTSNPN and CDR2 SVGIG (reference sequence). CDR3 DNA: TGTGCCTGGAGTGTCAGAGGGGGTAGGCAGCCCCAGCATTTT. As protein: CAWSVRGGRQPQHF.

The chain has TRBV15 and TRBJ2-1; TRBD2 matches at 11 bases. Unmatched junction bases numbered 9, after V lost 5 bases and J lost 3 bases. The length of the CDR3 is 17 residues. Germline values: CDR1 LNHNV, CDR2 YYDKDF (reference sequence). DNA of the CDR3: TGTGCCACCAGCGACGTTATCGGGACTAGCGGCTACAATGAGCAGTTCTTC. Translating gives CATSDVIGTSGYNEQFF.

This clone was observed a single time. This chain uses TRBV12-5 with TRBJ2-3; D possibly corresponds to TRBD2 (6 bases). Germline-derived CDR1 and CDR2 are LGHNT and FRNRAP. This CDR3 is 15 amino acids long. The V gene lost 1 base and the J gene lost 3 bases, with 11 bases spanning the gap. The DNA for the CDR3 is TGTGCTAGTGGTTTGGCGATGGGGGGAACAGATACGCAGTATTTT. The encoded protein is CASGLAMGGTDTQYF.

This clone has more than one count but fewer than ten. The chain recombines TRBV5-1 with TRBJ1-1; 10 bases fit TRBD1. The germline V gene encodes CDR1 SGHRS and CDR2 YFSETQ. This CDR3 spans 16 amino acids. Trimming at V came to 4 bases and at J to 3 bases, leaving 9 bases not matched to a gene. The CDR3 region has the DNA TGCGCCAGCAGCCCCGGGACAGGGGTTCGAGACACTGAAGCTTTCTTT. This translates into CASSPGTGVRDTEAFF.

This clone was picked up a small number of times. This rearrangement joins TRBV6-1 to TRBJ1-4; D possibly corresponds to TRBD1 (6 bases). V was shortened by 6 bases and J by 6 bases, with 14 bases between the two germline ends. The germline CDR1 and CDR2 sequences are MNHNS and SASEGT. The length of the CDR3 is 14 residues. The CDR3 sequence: CASSLGASYEKLFF. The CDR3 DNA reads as TGTGCCAGCAGCTTGGGGGCAAGTTATGAAAAACTGTTTTTT.

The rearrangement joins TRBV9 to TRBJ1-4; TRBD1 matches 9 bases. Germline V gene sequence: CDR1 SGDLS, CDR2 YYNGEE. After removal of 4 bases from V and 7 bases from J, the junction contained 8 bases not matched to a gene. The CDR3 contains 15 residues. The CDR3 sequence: CASSPRTGVGEKLFF. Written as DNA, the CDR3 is TGTGCCAGCAGCCCTCGGACAGGGGTGGGTGAAAAACTGTTTTTT.

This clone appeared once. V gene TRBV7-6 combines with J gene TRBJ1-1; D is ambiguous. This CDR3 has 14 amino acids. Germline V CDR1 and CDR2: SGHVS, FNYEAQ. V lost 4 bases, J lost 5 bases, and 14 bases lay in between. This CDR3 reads CASSSRLSGTEAFF. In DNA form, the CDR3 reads TGTGCCAGCAGCTCCAGACTGTCTGGGACTGAAGCTTTCTTT.

The CDR3 sequence is CASSLSGGTLSTEAFF. For the CDR3, the DNA is TGTGCCAGCAGCTTGAGTGGAGGAACCCTTAGCACTGAAGCTTTCTTT. The V call is TRBV5-5, the J call TRBJ1-1; no reliable D call. Per the germline V gene, CDR1 is SGHKS and CDR2 is YYEKEE (reference sequence). This CDR3 contains 16 residues. Trimming took 1 base from V and 4 from J, leaving 17 bases between them. The full variable domain, completed using reference TRBV5-5 and TRBJ1-1, is DAGVTQSPTHLIKTRGQQVTLRCSPISGHKSVSWYQQVLGQGPQFIFQYYEKEERGRGNFPDRFSARQFPNYSSELNVNALLLGDSALYLCASSLSGGTLSTEAFFGQGTRLTVV.

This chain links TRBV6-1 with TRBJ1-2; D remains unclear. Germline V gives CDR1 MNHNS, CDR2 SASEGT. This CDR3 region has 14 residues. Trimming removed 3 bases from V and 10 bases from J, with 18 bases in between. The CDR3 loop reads CASSESWSMNDYTF. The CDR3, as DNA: TGTGCCAGCAGTGAGTCTTGGAGCATGAATGACTACACCTTC.

Here the CDR3 DNA reads TGTGCCAGTAGTATGTTCCACTCGGACAGGGGAGGCAATGAGCAGTTCTTC. Residues: CASSMFHSDRGGNEQFF. The V and J genes are TRBV19 and TRBJ2-1; TRBD1 agrees at 9 bases. V trimming: 3 bases; J trimming: 6 bases; junction bases outside the gene matches: 12. Germline V gene data show CDR1 as LNHDA and CDR2 as SQIVND (reference sequence). This CDR3 has 17 amino acids.

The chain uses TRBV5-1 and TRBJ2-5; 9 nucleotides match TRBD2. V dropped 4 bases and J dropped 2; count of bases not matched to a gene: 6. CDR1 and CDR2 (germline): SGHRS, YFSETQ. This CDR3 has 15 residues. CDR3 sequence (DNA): TGCGCCAGCAGCACCGGGACTAGCCTTCAAGAGACCCAGTACTTC. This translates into CASSTGTSLQETQYF.

The CDR3 reads CASGYSYNEQFF. CDR3 DNA: TGTGCCAGCGGCTACTCGTACAATGAGCAGTTCTTC. The chain links TRBV7-3 to TRBJ2-1; D call uncertain. There are 12 residues in the CDR3. Germline V gene data show CDR1 as SGHTA and CDR2 as FQGTGA. Trimming pared 8 bases from V and 4 bases from J, leaving 9 bases between.

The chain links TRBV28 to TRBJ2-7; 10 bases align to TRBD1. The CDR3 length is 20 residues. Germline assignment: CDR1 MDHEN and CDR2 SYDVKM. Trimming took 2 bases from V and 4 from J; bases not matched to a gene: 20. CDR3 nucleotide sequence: TGTGCCAGCAGTTTAGGGGGGGGGACAGGGGCGAACCCGAGGAGGTACGAGCAGTACTTC. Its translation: CASSLGGGTGANPRRYEQYF.